Listed below are T cell receptor beta chains from one sample, sequenced in a study of T-cell memory formation after mild COVID-19. TCRdb re-called the 5' RACE reads through MiXCR, storing one row per CDR3 protein. The table includes hundreds of thousands of distinct CDR3 sequences, about 17% detected once. Sequencing was carried out using PBMCs or a T cell subset sorted from them (not recorded which). Receptors originate from a man aged 18 to 35 who had mild COVID-19 (a few samples of this study predate the infection). Cell type and time point are not known. CDR3s include the opening cysteine and the closing phenylalanine or tryptophan. Each record gives: V gene, D gene, J gene, clone size, CDR3 DNA, CDR3 protein. D genes are given only for firm matches. A row's size may be missing; if present it is once, few, many or a size class.

TRBV20-1	NA	TRBJ2-3	many	TGCAGTGCTAGAGATACAGGGGATACGCAGTATTTT	CSARDTGDTQYF
TRBV5-1	NA	TRBJ2-6	NA	TGCGCCAGCAGCGTGCTGGGGGCCAACGTCCTGACTTTC	CASSVLGANVLTF
TRBV12-3/TRBV12-4	TRBD2	TRBJ2-2	few	TGTGCCAGCAGTCCGGGACTAGCGGGGGGGCCCGGGGAGCTGTTTTTT	CASSPGLAGGPGELFF
TRBV27	TRBD1	TRBJ1-1	few	TGTGCCAGCAGAGTGACAGGGATGATCGCTGAAGCTTTCTTT	CASRVTGMIAEAFF
TRBV6-2/TRBV6-3	TRBD2	TRBJ2-3	NA	TGTGCCAGCAGCGGACTAGCCACAGATACGCAGTATTTT	CASSGLATDTQYF
TRBV7-9	NA	TRBJ2-3	NA	TGTGCCAGCAGCTTAAGCCAGGGGAGGACAGATACGCAGTATTTT	CASSLSQGRTDTQYF
TRBV5-4	NA	TRBJ2-7	NA	NA	CASSFGPGINEQYF
TRBV7-6	NA	TRBJ2-1	once	TGTGCCAGCAGCTTTTTCGGAAACAATGAGCAGTTCTTC	CASSFFGNNEQFF
TRBV7-2	NA	TRBJ1-6	NA	TGTGCCAGCCGGCGGTCTGGGCGATCACCCCTCCACTTT	CASRRSGRSPLHF
TRBV5-1	NA	TRBJ1-2	NA	TGCGCCAGCAGCTTGGGGGAGGATGGCTACACCTTC	CASSLGEDGYTF
TRBV27	TRBD2	TRBJ2-2	few	TGTGCCAGCAGTTTGTATCGGGGGGGCCTGGAGCTGTTTTTT	CASSLYRGGLELFF
TRBV7-9	NA	TRBJ1-6	NA	TGTGCCAGCAGCCTCTCGGTTTGGGATTCACCCCTCCACTTT	CASSLSVWDSPLHF
TRBV20-1	NA	TRBJ2-1	NA	TGCAGTGCTAGAGATCAGCAGGGCTACAATGAGCAGTTCTTC	CSARDQQGYNEQFF
TRBV12-3/TRBV12-4	TRBD1	TRBJ1-2	NA	TGTGCCAGCAGTCGAGGACAGGGGGAGCGCTATGGCTACACCTTC	CASSRGQGERYGYTF
TRBV6-5	NA	TRBJ1-1	NA	TGTGCCAGCAGTTACTGGGGCAGGGGTGAAGCTTTCTTT	CASSYWGRGEAFF
TRBV9	TRBD1	TRBJ1-2	many	TGTGCCAGCAGCCCATGGACAGGGACGATGAACTATGGCTACACCTTC	CASSPWTGTMNYGYTF
TRBV7-9	NA	TRBJ1-6	few	TGTGCCAGCACCCCTCGATCCGGAACCGGGGCGGCCCTCCACTTT	CASTPRSGTGAALHF
TRBV3-1	NA	TRBJ1-5	NA	TGTGCCAGCAGCCTGGGTCATCAGCCCCAGCATTTT	CASSLGHQPQHF
TRBV27	TRBD2	TRBJ2-1	NA	TGTGCCAGCTGGTCACGGGGACTAGCGGGCTACAATGAGCAGTTCTTC	CASWSRGLAGYNEQFF
TRBV5-1	NA	TRBJ2-3	NA	TGCGCCAGCAGCTTGGACGGGGACCGCACAGATACGCAGTATTTT	CASSLDGDRTDTQYF
TRBV6-2/TRBV6-3	TRBD2	TRBJ2-1	NA	TGTGCCAGCACCTTAGCGGGGGGCCCCTACAATGAGCAGTTCTTC	CASTLAGGPYNEQFF
TRBV5-1	NA	TRBJ2-7	once	TGCGCCAGCAGCTTGGACGGGGTGGCGAGCTACGAGCAGTACTTC	CASSLDGVASYEQYF
TRBV7-3	NA	TRBJ2-7	NA	TGTGCCAGCAGCTTAAAGGCCGGCGTCGAGCAGTACTTC	CASSLKAGVEQYF
TRBV5-4	TRBD2	TRBJ2-1	many	TGTGCCAGCAGCCTTAGCGGGGGGGCGGATGAGCAGTTCTTC	CASSLSGGADEQFF